Listed here are 18 T cell receptor beta chains from one sample, sequenced in a study of T cells after yellow fever vaccination (dated by TCRdb to between 2018 and 2021). In the paper's terms, the treatment or condition label means: live attenuated yellow fever vaccine strain. The library relied on 5' RACE. Data came from an Illumina HiSeq 2500. In-frame beta chains were kept once TCRdb had trimmed the public reads at Q25 with fastp and called clones with MiXCR. CDR3 protein duplicates are merged, each entry listing the most common genes and DNA. The sample yields some 500,000 distinct CDR3 sequences; approximately 15% were counted once. The ten largest clones represent roughly an eighth of the sample. Sequenced material: PBMCs, taken on the day of the yellow fever booster vaccination. The receptors were gathered from a man aged 30 to 45 who received the YFV17D yellow fever vaccine.

This clonotype came up a few times. The J gene is TRBJ2-7, the V gene TRBV27; 11 bases match TRBD2. After removal of 2 bases from V and 3 bases from J, the junction contained 3 bases not matched to a gene. CDR1 is MNHEY, CDR2 SMNVEV, per germline (reference sequence). This CDR3 has 15 residues. DNA for the CDR3: TGTGCCAGCAGTTTAAGACTAGCGGGAAACTACGAGCAGTACTTC. Encoded protein: CASSLRLAGNYEQYF.

V is TRBV20-1 and J is TRBJ1-5, with 10 bases fitting TRBD1. This CDR3 has 14 amino acids. Germline values: CDR1 DFQATT, CDR2 SNEGSKA (reference sequence). With V trimmed by 2 bases and J by 5 bases, 3 bases remained unmatched. CDR3 residues: CSARSDRGHQPQHF. CDR3 coding DNA: TGCAGTGCTAGATCCGACAGGGGGCATCAGCCCCAGCATTTT.

This clonotype came up a few times. The chain recombines TRBV5-5 with TRBJ2-5; the match to TRBD2 covers 8 bases. This CDR3 has 15 residues. The ends lost 5 bases at V and 5 bases at J; junction bases unmatched: 11. Germline CDR1 is SGHKS and CDR2 is YYEKEE (reference sequence). The CDR3: CASRVPGLVWETQYF. The CDR3 DNA follows: TGTGCCAGCAGAGTTCCGGGACTAGTATGGGAGACCCAGTACTTC. The entire variable domain, with the rest obtained from reference TRBV5-5 and TRBJ2-5, is as follows: DAGVTQSPTHLIKTRGQQVTLRCSPISGHKSVSWYQQVLGQGPQFIFQYYEKEERGRGNFPDRFSARQFPNYSSELNVNALLLGDSALYLCASRVPGLVWETQYFGPGTRLLVL.

The table lists this clonotype with a few counts. V and J are TRBV9 and TRBJ2-5, with unresolved D. Trimming cost V 1 base and J 5 bases, with 9 bases left between them. CDR1 and CDR2 from the germline V gene are SGDLS and YYNGEE. The CDR3 loop spans 13 amino acids. The CDR3 DNA reads TGTGCCAGCAGCGTAAGGGTAGGGGAGACCCAGTACTTC. Translated: CASSVRVGETQYF.

This clonotype was seen a few times. This chain links TRBV27 with TRBJ2-4; D ambiguous. This CDR3 comprises 15 residues. The V end lost 5 bases, the J end lost 2 bases, and 13 bases lay between the germline ends. CDR1 MNHEY and CDR2 SMNVEV come from the germline V gene (reference sequence). As DNA, the CDR3 is TGTGCCAGCAGTACCGGGTCAGAATCCAAAAACATTCAGTACTTC. It encodes CASSTGSESKNIQYF.

The rearrangement links TRBV6-1 to TRBJ1-1, with D tentatively TRBD1 (6 bases). Germline V gene lookup returns CDR1 MNHNS and CDR2 SASEGT. The V and J ends lost 6 bases and 5 bases respectively, with 25 bases between them. The length of the CDR3 is 17 residues. The CDR3 region is CASSQRPSGAGGTEAFF. CDR3 nucleotides: TGTGCCAGCAGCCAACGCCCTTCGGGGGCCGGTGGGACTGAAGCTTTCTTT.

There are a few counts of this clonotype. This chain connects TRBV5-1 to TRBJ2-1; a weak D match, TRBD1 (5 bases). Germline loops: CDR1 SGHRS, CDR2 YFSETQ. V dropped 4 bases and J dropped 7 bases, with 18 bases sitting between them. The CDR3 has 15 amino acids. The CDR3, as DNA: TGCGCCAGCAGCGATTCCCCGACATCAGGGAATGAGCAGTTCTTC. Translation: CASSDSPTSGNEQFF.

The chain links TRBV5-4 to TRBJ2-7, with 7 bases lining up with TRBD2. The V and J ends lost 1 base and 3 bases, in that order; junction bases with no gene match: 7. CDR1 is SGHNT, CDR2 YYREEE, per germline (reference sequence). The CDR3 is 15 amino acids. Here the CDR3 DNA reads TGTGCCAGCAGCTTGCTTACGGGGGGATTCTACGAGCAGTACTTC. Encoded protein: CASSLLTGGFYEQYF. The full variable domain, its missing parts supplied by reference TRBV5-4 and TRBJ2-7, is ETGVTQSPTHLIKTRGQQVTLRCSSQSGHNTVSWYQQALGQGPQFIFQYYREEENGRGNFPPRFSGLQFPNYSSELNVNALELDDSALYLCASSLLTGGFYEQYFGPGTRLTVT.

The CDR3 DNA sequence: TGCAGTGCTGGGGGACAAGGAAAAACCTACGAGCAGTACTTC. This sequence encodes CSAGGQGKTYEQYF. The V call is TRBV20-1, the J call TRBJ2-7; maybe TRBD1 (6 bases). The CDR3 extends over 14 amino acids. Trimming left V 5 bases short and J 2 bases short, with 16 bases between. CDR1 is DFQATT and CDR2 is SNEGSKA in the germline V gene (reference sequence).

This clonotype was observed a handful of times. V and J are TRBV24-1 and TRBJ2-1, with TRBD2 as a possible D gene (7 bases). V lost 3 bases and J 0 bases, leaving 11 bases between the germline ends. Per the germline V gene, CDR1 is KGHDR and CDR2 is SFDVKD. The CDR3 contains 16 residues. The CDR3 DNA is TGTGCCACCAGTGATGGGGGGGCCAGCTCCTACAATGAGCAGTTCTTC. This encodes CATSDGGASSYNEQFF.

V gene TRBV28 combines with J gene TRBJ2-7; D is undetermined. Trimming cost V 5 bases and J 2 bases, with 7 bases left between them. Germline values: CDR1 MDHEN, CDR2 SYDVKM. This CDR3 has 12 amino acids. The CDR3 protein is CASSRPAYEQYF. CDR3 sequence (DNA): TGTGCCAGCAGTAGGCCGGCCTACGAGCAGTACTTC.

The CDR3 loop is CASSTSGQGSETQYF. In DNA, the CDR3 is TGCGCCAGCAGCACCTCGGGACAGGGTTCCGAGACCCAGTACTTC. The chain is built from TRBV5-1 and TRBJ2-5; the match to TRBD1 covers 9 bases. Trimming removed 4 bases from V and 5 bases from J; junction bases left unmatched: 9. The CDR3 is 15 residues long. Germline V gene sequence: CDR1 SGHRS, CDR2 YFSETQ.

This clonotype was counted only a few times. The V call is TRBV5-1, the J call TRBJ1-2; 9 bases fit TRBD1. This CDR3 spans 14 amino acids. The germline CDR1 and CDR2 sequences are SGHRS and YFSETQ. Losses at the gene ends were 3 bases for V and 8 bases for J; bases not matched to a gene: 8. The CDR3 region has the DNA TGCGCCAGCAGCTCGACAGGGGGTCCCCGGGGCTACACCTTC. Translating it yields CASSSTGGPRGYTF.

In this sample, this clonotype turned up a few times. This rearrangement joins TRBV6-1 to TRBJ2-7; 10 positions agree with TRBD1. The CDR3 totals 14 residues. Germline CDR1 is MNHNS and CDR2 is SASEGT. J was trimmed by 4 bases and V by 5 bases; bases with no gene match: 5. The CDR3 region has the DNA TGTGCCAGCAGTCGGGGACAGGGGAGGTACGAGCAGTACTTC. Protein sequence: CASSRGQGRYEQYF.

The genes are TRBV12-3 or TRBV12-4 and TRBJ2-5; the D is unclear. Between the trimmed V and J ends, which lost 4 bases and 8 bases, there was a span of 11 bases. The CDR3 spans 12 residues. The CDR3 nucleotides read TGTGCCAGCAGTTCGGTGGAGAATACCCAGTACTTC. Residues: CASSSVENTQYF.

Only a few counts were recorded for this clonotype. The chain recombines TRBV3-1 with TRBJ2-3; 8 bases fit TRBD2. The CDR3 has 17 amino acids. V shed 2 bases, J shed 0 bases, and the junction held 7 bases outside the gene matches. Germline loops: CDR1 LGHDT, CDR2 YNNKEL (reference sequence). The DNA for the CDR3 is TGTGCCAGCAGCCAAACTAGCGGAGGGGCTAGCACAGATACGCAGTATTTT. This gives the protein CASSQTSGGASTDTQYF.

This clonotype was counted a few times. The chain couples TRBV25-1 to TRBJ2-3, with 12 bases fitting TRBD1. V gave up 6 bases and J gave up 8 bases; unmatched junction bases: 6. The CDR3 length is 14 residues. In germline, CDR1 is MGHDK, CDR2 SYGVNS. This chain's CDR3 is CASSGTGGIATQYF. CDR3 coding DNA: TGTGCCAGCAGCGGGACAGGGGGCATTGCTACGCAGTATTTT.

This clonotype showed up just a few times. The chain links TRBV29-1 to TRBJ1-1; D not resolved. The V end was cut by 4 bases, the J end by 1 base, with 7 bases between. CDR1 and CDR2 (germline): SQVTM, ANQGSEA. The CDR3 is 12 residues long. The CDR3 DNA reads TGCAGCGTTGTAAAGGCGAACACTGAAGCTTTCTTT. Its protein is CSVVKANTEAFF.